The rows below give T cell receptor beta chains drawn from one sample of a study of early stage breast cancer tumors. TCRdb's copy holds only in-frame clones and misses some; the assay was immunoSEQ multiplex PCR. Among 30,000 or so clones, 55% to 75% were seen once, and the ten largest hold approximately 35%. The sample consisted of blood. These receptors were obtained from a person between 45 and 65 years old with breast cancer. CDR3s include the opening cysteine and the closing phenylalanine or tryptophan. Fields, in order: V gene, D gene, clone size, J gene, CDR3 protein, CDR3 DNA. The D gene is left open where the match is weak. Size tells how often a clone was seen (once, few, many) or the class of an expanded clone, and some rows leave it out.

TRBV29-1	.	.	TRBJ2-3	CSVELALSGTDTQYF	TGCAGCGTTGAGTTGGCGCTCTCCGGCACAGATACGCAGTATTTT
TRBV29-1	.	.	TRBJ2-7	CSVHLGSYEQYF	TGCAGCGTGCATTTGGGGTCCTACGAGCAGTACTTC
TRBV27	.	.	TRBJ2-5	CASSYSSRETQYF	TGTGCCAGCAGCTATTCGAGTAGGGAGACCCAGTACTTC
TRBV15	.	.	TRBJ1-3	CATSSRQVNTIYF	TGTGCCACCAGCTCCCGACAGGTGAACACCATATATTTT
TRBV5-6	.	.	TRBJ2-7	CASSLAPTSYEQYF	TGTGCCAGCAGCTTGGCCCCGACCTCCTACGAGCAGTACTTC
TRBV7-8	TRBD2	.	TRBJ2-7	CASSFPREDEQYF	TGTGCCAGCAGCTTTCCCCGGGAGGACGAGCAGTACTTC
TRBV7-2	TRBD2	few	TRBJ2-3	CASSPPQLAGVVDTQYF	TGTGCCAGCAGCCCACCGCAGCTAGCGGGAGTGGTAGATACGCAGTATTTT
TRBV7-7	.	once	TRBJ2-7	CASSPSAPNVAGMYEQYF	TGTGCTAGCAGCCCCTCGGCGCCTAACGTGGCGGGAATGTACGAGCAGTACTTC
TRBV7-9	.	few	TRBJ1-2	CASSFGNNYGYTF	TGTGCCAGCAGCTTCGGCAATAACTATGGCTACACCTTC
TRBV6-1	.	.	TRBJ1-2	CASSERDGGYGYTF	TGTGCCAGCAGTGAACGGGACGGGGGATATGGCTACACCTTC
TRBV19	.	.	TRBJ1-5	CASSIVGQSSINQPQHF	TGTGCCAGTAGTATAGTCGGACAGTCTAGCATAAATCAGCCCCAGCATTTT
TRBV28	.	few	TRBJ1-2	CASSLGTTNYGYTF	TGTGCCAGCAGCCTTGGGACAACTAACTATGGCTACACCTTC
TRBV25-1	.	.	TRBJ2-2	CASSGGGSNTGELFF	TGTGCCAGCTCTGGAGGAGGGTCGAACACCGGGGAGCTGTTTTTT
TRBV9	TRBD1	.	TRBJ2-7	CASSPLLTGGLYEQYF	TGTGCCAGCAGCCCCCTCTTGACAGGGGGCTTGTACGAGCAGTACTTC
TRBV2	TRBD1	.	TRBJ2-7	CASTDRASYEQYF	TGTGCCAGCACGGACAGGGCCTCCTACGAGCAGTACTTC
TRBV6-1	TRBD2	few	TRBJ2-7	CASTPLSTSGSEQYF	TGTGCCAGCACCCCCCTGAGTACTAGCGGGAGCGAGCAGTACTTC
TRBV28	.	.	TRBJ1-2	CASSFPGDYGYTF	TGTGCCAGCAGTTTCCCCGGGGACTATGGCTACACCTTC
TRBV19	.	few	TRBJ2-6	CASSIVSVPGANVLTF	TGTGCCAGTAGTATAGTTTCGGTACCTGGGGCCAACGTCCTGACTTTC
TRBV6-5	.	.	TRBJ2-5	CASSYSQGAGGETQYF	TGTGCCAGCAGTTACTCTCAGGGGGCGGGAGGGGAGACCCAGTACTTC
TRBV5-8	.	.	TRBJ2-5	CASSPGSKPQETQYF	TGTGCCAGCAGCCCGGGTTCGAAACCTCAAGAGACCCAGTACTTC
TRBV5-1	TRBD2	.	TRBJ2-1	CASSPGRASGHNEQFF	TGCGCCAGCAGCCCCGGGAGGGCTAGCGGGCACAATGAGCAGTTCTTC
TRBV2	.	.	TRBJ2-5	CASRGHKETQYF	TGTGCCAGCAGGGGACATAAAGAGACCCAGTACTTC
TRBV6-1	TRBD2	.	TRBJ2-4	CASSERPGLLYQYF	TGTGCCAGCAGTGAAAGGCCGGGACTACTCTATCAGTACTTC
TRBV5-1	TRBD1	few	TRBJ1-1	CASSAAPGGPTEAFF	TGCGCCAGCTCCGCGGCACCAGGGGGTCCCACTGAAGCTTTCTTT
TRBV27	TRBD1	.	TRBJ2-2	CASTPWTGLGGGELFF	TGTGCCAGCACCCCTTGGACAGGCCTAGGAGGCGGGGAGCTGTTTTTT
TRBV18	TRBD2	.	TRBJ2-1	CASSPSSGRIYNEQFF	TGTGCCAGCTCACCGTCGAGCGGGAGGATCTACAATGAGCAGTTCTTC
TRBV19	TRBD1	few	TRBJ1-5	CASSKTGFSNQPQHF	TGTGCCAGTAGCAAGACAGGGTTTAGCAATCAGCCCCAGCATTTT
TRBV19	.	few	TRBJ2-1	CASSMYPNEQFF	TGTGCCAGTAGTATGTACCCAAATGAGCAGTTCTTC
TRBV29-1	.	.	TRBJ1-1	CSVEFPGSGVTEAFF	TGCAGCGTTGAGTTTCCGGGCTCGGGGGTCACTGAAGCTTTCTTT
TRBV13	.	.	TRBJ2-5	CASSGRFVQGLQETQYF	TGTGCCAGCAGTGGCCGGTTTGTCCAGGGACTCCAAGAGACCCAGTACTTC
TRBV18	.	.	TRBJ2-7	CASSPFPRGQHYEQYF	TGTGCCAGCTCACCATTCCCCCGAGGACAGCATTACGAGCAGTACTTC
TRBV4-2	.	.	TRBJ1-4	CASSQEGTAPGPEKLFF	TGTGCCAGCAGCCAAGAGGGCACGGCCCCCGGGCCCGAAAAACTGTTTTTT
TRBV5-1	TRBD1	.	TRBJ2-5	CASSLAPDRGIRGTQYF	TGCGCCAGCAGCTTGGCCCCGGACAGGGGAATAAGGGGGACCCAGTACTTC
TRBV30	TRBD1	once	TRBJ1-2	CAWSRTGVGGYTF	TGTGCCTGGAGTAGGACAGGGGTGGGTGGCTACACCTTC
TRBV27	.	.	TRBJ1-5	CASSLRGQPQHF	TGTGCCAGCAGTTTACGGGGGCAGCCCCAGCATTTT
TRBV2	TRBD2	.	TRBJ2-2	CASTRSQASGNTGELFF	TGTGCCAGCACTCGGAGCCAGGCTAGCGGAAACACCGGGGAGCTGTTTTTT
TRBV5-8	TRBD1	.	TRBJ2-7	CASSSDPGQASYEQYF	TGTGCCAGCAGCTCCGATCCGGGACAGGCCTCCTACGAGCAGTACTTC
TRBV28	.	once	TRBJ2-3	CASSFNTDTQYF	TGTGCCAGCAGTTTCAACACAGATACGCAGTATTTT